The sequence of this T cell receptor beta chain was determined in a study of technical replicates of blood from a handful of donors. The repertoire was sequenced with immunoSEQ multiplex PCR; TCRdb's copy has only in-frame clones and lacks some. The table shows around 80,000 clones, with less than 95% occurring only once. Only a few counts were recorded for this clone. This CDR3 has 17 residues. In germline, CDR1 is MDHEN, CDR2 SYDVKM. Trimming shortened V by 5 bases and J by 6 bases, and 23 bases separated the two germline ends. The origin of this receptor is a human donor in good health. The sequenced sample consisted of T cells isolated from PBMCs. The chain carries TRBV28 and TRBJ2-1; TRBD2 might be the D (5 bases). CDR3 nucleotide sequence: TGTGCCAGCAGTACTTACTCCGGGAATATTTTAGTCAATGAGCAGTTCTTC. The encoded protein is CASSTYSGNILVNEQFF.